Reported below is one T cell receptor beta chain. An input of about 0.5 to 1 ug of RNA was subjected to reverse transcription using random hexamers. Coverage of TCR beta CDR3 amplification by immunoSEQ multiplex PCR extended to 54 Vbeta and 13 Jbeta. Each CDR3 protein is one row after TCRdb ran MiXCR on the immunoSEQ multiplex PCR reads. The repertoire consists of 150,000 to 200,000 distinct CDR3 sequences, with roughly 96% occurring once and the leading ten covering less than 0.2%. The data belong to a study of CD8 T cells in Susac syndrome. From blood CD8+ and CD4+ T cells, the TCR beta chain was sequenced. The patients serving as multiple sclerosis controls were treatment-naive. They had stable or active relapsing-remitting disease and fulfilled revised McDonald criteria. TEMRA cells were FACS-enriched, with CD8+ and CD4+ T cells isolated negatively. V shed 5 bases, J shed 2 bases, and the junction held 10 bases outside the gene matches. The length of the CDR3 is 16 residues. Germline assignment: CDR1 MNHEY and CDR2 SMNVEV (reference sequence).

This TCR derives from a human donor with multiple sclerosis. The material sequenced was CD8+ T cells from PBMCs. The gene calls are TRBV27 and TRBJ2-5; TRBD1 aligns across 8 bases. DNA for the CDR3: TGTGCCAGCAGTCCATGGACAGGGAGAAATCAAGAGACCCAGTACTTC. Translating it yields CASSPWTGRNQETQYF.